The clone carrying this TCR beta chain is a singleton in its sample. Generated by immunoSEQ multiplex PCR, the TCRdb table keeps only in-frame clones and is missing some. The table lists around 50,000 clones, 80% to 90% of them singletons. These data originate in a study of a mutant IDH1 vaccine in newly diagnosed glioma. This CDR3 spans 17 amino acids. Deletions cut 7 bases from V and 2 bases from J, with 25 bases between. Sample time point: baseline, week 1 (first vaccination visit). Stated treatment: pre-vaccination baseline after standard-of-care therapy. Sequences were derived from PBMCs, sampled from a glioma patient treated with radiotherapy, temozolomide or both. J is TRBJ2-7 and V is TRBV5-3, with D possibly matching TRBD2 (6 bases). TRBV5-3 is an ORF, and what it does is uncertain. The clonotype was recovered from a man in his forties with glioma. The CDR3 DNA is TGTGCCAGAGTAGGCTATTTGGACGGGACTCCCACCTACGAGCAGTACTTC. As protein: CARVGYLDGTPTYEQYF.